Here is one T cell receptor (beta chain) with its context. Its specificity is not known. This CDR3 comprises 15 residues. Germline values: CDR1 SEHNR, CDR2 FQNEAQ (reference sequence). V lost 6 bases, J lost 0 bases, and 6 bases stayed unmatched. The data were obtained in a study of shared clonotypes between healthy human individuals. Study observations and caveats: In several donors, approximately 5% of naive CD4 clonotypes appeared in common.

The repertoire was sequenced with immunoSEQ multiplex PCR; TCRdb's copy has only in-frame clones and lacks some. Of hundreds of thousands of clones listed, 96% are singletons. Naive CD8 cells were CD45RO-negative, positively selected for CCR7, excluding terminally differentiated effector memory CD45RA+ cells. Each donor was a Caucasian adult residing in Nashville, Tennessee. The chain uses TRBV7-9 and TRBJ2-3; 7 bases map to TRBD1. The TCR originated in a man aged 25 to 40 in good health. The sample was naive CD8+ T cells sorted from blood. The CDR3 DNA reads as TGTGCCAGCAGTTACACAGGGGCTAGCACAGATACGCAGTATTTT. Its translation is CASSYTGASTDTQYF.